These T cell receptor beta chains were read from a single sample in a study of blood T cell repertoires in COVID-19. Sequencing used immunoSEQ multiplex PCR; TCRdb keeps in-frame clones, though not all of them. The table includes about 270,000 clones, 90% detected once. The sequencing sample was made of PBMCs or T cells enriched from blood (not recorded which). These receptors came from a woman aged 25 to 39 with acute COVID-19. CDR3s include the opening cysteine and the closing phenylalanine or tryptophan. The D gene is left open where the match is weak. Some rows have no size entry. The others give once, few or many, or a class for an expanded clone.

v_call	clone_size	j_call	d_call	cdr3_length	cdr3_nt	cdr3_aa
TRBV25-1	once	TRBJ1-1	NA	15	TGTGCCAGCAGTGTATCCCTGGGCAGGAACACTGAAGCTTTCTTT	CASSVSLGRNTEAFF
TRBV28	NA	TRBJ2-7	TRBD2	17	TGTGCCAGCAGTCTCAGGGTAGCGCGGGAGGCGTCCTACGAGCAGTACTTC	CASSLRVAREASYEQYF
TRBV7-2	NA	TRBJ2-5	NA	15	TGTGCCAGCAGCTACCACGACAGAAAAGAGAAGACCCAGTACTTC	CASSYHDRKEKTQYF
TRBV20-1	NA	TRBJ2-2	NA	11	TGCAGTGCTATCGAGACCGGGGAGCTGTTTTTT	CSAIETGELFF
TRBV21-1	NA	TRBJ2-7	NA	17	TGTGCCAGCAGCAAAGCGGCGGGCCTACCGGGAGCCTACGAGCAGTACTTC	CASSKAAGLPGAYEQYF
TRBV27	NA	TRBJ1-5	NA	14	TGTGCCAGCAGCCACCGGGGGTTAAATCAGCCCCAGCATTTT	CASSHRGLNQPQHF
TRBV18	NA	TRBJ1-1	TRBD1	15	TGTGCCAGCTCACTACCGGGACAGGGAAACACTGAAGCTTTCTTT	CASSLPGQGNTEAFF
TRBV10-3	NA	TRBJ2-1	NA	13	TGTGCCACGGGACTTTTCTCCTACAATGAGCAGTTCTTC	CATGLFSYNEQFF
TRBV20-1	once	TRBJ2-7	TRBD2	11	TGCAGTGCTGAACTAGCGGGAGGGCTCTACTTC	CSAELAGGLYF
TRBV4-2	NA	TRBJ2-1	TRBD2	17	TGTGCCAGCAGCCCCCCCCGCGAACTAGCGGGTGTATATGAGCAGTTCTTC	CASSPPRELAGVYEQFF